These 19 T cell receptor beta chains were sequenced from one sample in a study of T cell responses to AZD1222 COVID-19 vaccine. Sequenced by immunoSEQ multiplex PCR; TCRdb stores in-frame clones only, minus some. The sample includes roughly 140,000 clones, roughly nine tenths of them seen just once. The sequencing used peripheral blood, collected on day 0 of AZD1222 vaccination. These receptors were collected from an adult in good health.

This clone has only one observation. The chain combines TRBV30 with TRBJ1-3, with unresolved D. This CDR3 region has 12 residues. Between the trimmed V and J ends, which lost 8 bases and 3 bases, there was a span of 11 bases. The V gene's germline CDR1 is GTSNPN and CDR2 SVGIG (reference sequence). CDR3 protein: CAASRVGNTIYF. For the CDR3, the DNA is TGTGCCGCGTCAAGGGTTGGAAACACCATATATTTT. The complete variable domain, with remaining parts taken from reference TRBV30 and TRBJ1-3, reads SQTIHQWPATLVQPVGSPLSLECTVEGTSNPNLYWYRQAAGRGLQLLFYSVGIGQISSEVPQNLSASRPQDRQFILSSKKLLLSDSGFYLCAASRVGNTIYFGEGSWLTVV.

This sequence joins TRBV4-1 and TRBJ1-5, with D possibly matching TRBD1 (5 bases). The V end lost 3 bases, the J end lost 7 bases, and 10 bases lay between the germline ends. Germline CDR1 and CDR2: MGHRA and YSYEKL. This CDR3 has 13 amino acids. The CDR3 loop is CASSHQGYQPQHF. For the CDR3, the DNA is TGCGCCAGCAGCCATCAGGGATACCAGCCCCAGCATTTT.

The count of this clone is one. In DNA form, the CDR3 reads TGTGCCAGCAGTCGGTTCGGGAATAGGGAGCTGTTTTTT. Translation gives CASSRFGNRELFF. The V call is TRBV12-3 or TRBV12-4, the J call TRBJ2-2; D perhaps matches TRBD2 (5 bases). The CDR3 has 13 residues. Trimming shortened V by 5 bases and J by 9 bases, and 13 bases separated the two germline ends.

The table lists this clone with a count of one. The CDR3 loop reads CASSPPRLAGVREQFF. The CDR3, as DNA: TGTGCCAGCAGCCCCCCCCGGCTAGCGGGAGTTCGTGAGCAGTTCTTC. V usage is TRBV5-4 and J usage is TRBJ2-1; 10 nucleotides align to TRBD2. Germline V lookup: CDR1 SGHNT, CDR2 YYREEE (reference sequence). CDR3 length equals 16 residues. V trimming: 4 bases; J trimming: 9 bases; junction bases outside the gene matches: 13.

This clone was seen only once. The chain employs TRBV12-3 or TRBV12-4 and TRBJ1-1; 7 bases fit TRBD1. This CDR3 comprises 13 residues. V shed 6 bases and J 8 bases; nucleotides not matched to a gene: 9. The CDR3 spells CASRITGEAEAFF. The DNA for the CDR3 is TGTGCCAGCAGGATAACAGGGGAGGCCGAAGCTTTCTTT.

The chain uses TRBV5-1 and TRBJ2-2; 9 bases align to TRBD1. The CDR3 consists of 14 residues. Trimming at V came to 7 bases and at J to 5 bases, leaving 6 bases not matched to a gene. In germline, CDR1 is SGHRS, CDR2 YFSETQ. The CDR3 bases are TGCGCCAGCGCGGAGGGGACAGGGACCGGGGAGCTGTTTTTT. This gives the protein CASAEGTGTGELFF.

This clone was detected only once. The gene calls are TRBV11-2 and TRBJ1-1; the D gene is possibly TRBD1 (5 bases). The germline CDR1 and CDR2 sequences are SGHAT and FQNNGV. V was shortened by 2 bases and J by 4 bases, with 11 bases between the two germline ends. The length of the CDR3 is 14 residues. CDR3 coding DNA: TGTGCCAGCAGCTTAAACCAGGGAAGCACTGAAGCTTTCTTT. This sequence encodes CASSLNQGSTEAFF.

DNA of the CDR3: TGTGCCAGTAAACGTATAGGGGATGGAGAAAAACTGTTTTTT. It translates to CASKRIGDGEKLFF. This sequence joins TRBV19 and TRBJ1-4, with D perhaps matching TRBD1 (5 bases). The CDR3 sequence is 14 residues long. Looked up from germline, CDR1 is LNHDA and CDR2 is SQIVND (reference sequence). With 7 bases removed from V and 8 bases from J, the gap between germline ends came to 17 bases.

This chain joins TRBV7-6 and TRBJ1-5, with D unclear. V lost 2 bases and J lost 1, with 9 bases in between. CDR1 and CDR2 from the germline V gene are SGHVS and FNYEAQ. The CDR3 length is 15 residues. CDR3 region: CASSLNPESNQPQHF. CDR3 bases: TGTGCCAGCAGCTTAAACCCAGAGAGCAATCAGCCCCAGCATTTT.

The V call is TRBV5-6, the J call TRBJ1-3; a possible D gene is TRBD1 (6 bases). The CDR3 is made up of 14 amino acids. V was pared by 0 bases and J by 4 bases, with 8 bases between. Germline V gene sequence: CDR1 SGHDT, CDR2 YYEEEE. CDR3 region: CASSLEGVGNTIYF. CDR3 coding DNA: TGTGCCAGCAGCTTGGAGGGGGTAGGAAACACCATATATTTT.

CDR3 coding DNA: TGCAGCGTTGTCGCAGTTAACTCCTACAATGAGCAGTTCTTC. It translates to CSVVAVNSYNEQFF. This rearrangement joins TRBV29-1 to TRBJ2-1; D not certain. Germline CDR1 SQVTM, CDR2 ANQGSEA. The V gene lost 4 bases and the J gene lost 0 bases, with 10 bases spanning the gap. The CDR3 is 14 amino acids.

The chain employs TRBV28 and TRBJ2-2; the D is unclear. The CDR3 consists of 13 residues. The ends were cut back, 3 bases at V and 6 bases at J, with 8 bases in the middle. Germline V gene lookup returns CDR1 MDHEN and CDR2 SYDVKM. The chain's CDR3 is CASSLQVPGELFF. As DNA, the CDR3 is TGTGCCAGCAGTTTGCAGGTCCCCGGGGAGCTGTTTTTT.

The CDR3 loop reads CASSSWTKSTDTQYF. CDR3 nucleotides: TGTGCCAGCAGCTCCTGGACAAAAAGCACAGATACGCAGTATTTT. V usage is TRBV5-4 and J usage is TRBJ2-3; TRBD1 is a possible D gene (5 bases). Germline V gene lookup returns CDR1 SGHNT and CDR2 YYREEE (reference sequence). The CDR3 sequence is 15 residues long. V gave up 3 bases and J gave up 0 bases, with 11 bases separating them.

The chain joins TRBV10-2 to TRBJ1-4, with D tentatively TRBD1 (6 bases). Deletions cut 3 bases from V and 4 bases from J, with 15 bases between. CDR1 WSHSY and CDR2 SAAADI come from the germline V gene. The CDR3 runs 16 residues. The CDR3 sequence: CASSDLGGRGNEKLFF. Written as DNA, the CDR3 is TGCGCCAGCAGTGACTTGGGGGGCAGGGGTAATGAAAAACTGTTTTTT.

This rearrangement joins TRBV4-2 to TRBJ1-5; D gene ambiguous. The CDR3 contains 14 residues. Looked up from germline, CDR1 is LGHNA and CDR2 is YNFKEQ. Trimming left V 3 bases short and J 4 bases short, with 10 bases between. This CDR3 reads CASSQGEANQPQHF. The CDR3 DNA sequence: TGTGCCAGCAGCCAGGGCGAGGCGAATCAGCCCCAGCATTTT.

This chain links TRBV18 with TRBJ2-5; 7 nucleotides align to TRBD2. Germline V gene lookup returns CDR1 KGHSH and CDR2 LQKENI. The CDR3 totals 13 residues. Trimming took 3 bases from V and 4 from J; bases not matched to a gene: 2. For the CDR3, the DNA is TGTGCCAGCTCACCGGGAGGGCCAGAGACCCAGTACTTC. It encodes CASSPGGPETQYF.

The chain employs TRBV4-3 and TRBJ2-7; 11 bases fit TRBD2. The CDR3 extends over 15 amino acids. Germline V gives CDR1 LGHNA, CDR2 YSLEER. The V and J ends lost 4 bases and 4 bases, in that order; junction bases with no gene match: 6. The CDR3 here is CASSLELAGGYEQYF. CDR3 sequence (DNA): TGCGCCAGCAGCCTGGAGCTAGCGGGAGGATACGAGCAGTACTTC.

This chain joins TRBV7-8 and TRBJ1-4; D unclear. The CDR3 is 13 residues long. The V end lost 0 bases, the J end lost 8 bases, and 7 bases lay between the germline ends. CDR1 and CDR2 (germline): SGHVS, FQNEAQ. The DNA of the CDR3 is TGTGCCAGCAGCTTAGCCTTGTACGAAAAACTGTTTTTT. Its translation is CASSLALYEKLFF.

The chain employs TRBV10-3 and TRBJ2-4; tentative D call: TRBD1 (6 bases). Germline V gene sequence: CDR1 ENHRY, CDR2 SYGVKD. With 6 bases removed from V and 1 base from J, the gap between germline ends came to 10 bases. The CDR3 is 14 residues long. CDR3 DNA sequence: TGTGCCATCAGCCAGGGGTTGGCCAAAAACATTCAGTACTTC. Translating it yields CAISQGLAKNIQYF.